Following are 27 T cell receptor beta chains from one sample sequenced in a study of blood T cell repertoires in COVID-19 (dated by TCRdb to about 2020). Library prep was done by the immunoSEQ multiplex PCR assay. TCRdb obtained this table from immuneACCESS and retained in-frame rearrangements with V and J assigned. These tables miss some clones; where compared with another copy, unresolved V genes account for less than half of the shortfall, and the remainder is unexplained. This sample has 450,000 or so clones in its table, and roughly 89% of those were observed once. The biggest ten clones account for about 0.91% of the sample. The sample comprised peripheral blood. These receptor sequences come from a man aged 18 to 29 with COVID-19, enrolled during active disease.

The chain combines TRBV11-1 with TRBJ2-7; the match to TRBD1 covers 9 bases. Germline V gene lookup returns CDR1 SGHAT and CDR2 FQDESV (reference sequence). The CDR3 has 15 amino acids. V trimming: 6 bases; J trimming: 0 bases; junction bases outside the gene matches: 6. This CDR3 is CASRRGQGLSYEQYF. As DNA, the CDR3 is TGTGCCAGCAGGCGGGGACAGGGACTCTCCTACGAGCAGTACTTC. Filled out from reference TRBV11-1 and TRBJ2-7, the complete variable domain reads EAEVAQSPRYKITEKSQAVAFWCDPISGHATLYWYRQILGQGPELLVQFQDESVVDDSQLPKDRFSAERLKGVDSTLKIQPAELGDSAMYLCASRRGQGLSYEQYFGPGTRLTVT.

The V gene is TRBV21-1, the J gene TRBJ1-5; the table gives TRBD1 as D, unverified against the DNA. TRBV21-1 is labeled a pseudogene. The CDR3 has 17 amino acids. The CDR3 is CASSPRQGGLSNQPQHF. Written as DNA, the CDR3 is TGTGCCAGCAGCCCCCGACAGGGTGGTCTTAGCAATCAGCCCCAGCATTTT.

The chain has TRBV9 and TRBJ1-2, with 7 bases lining up with TRBD1. CDR1 is SGDLS and CDR2 is YYNGEE in the germline V gene. Losses at the gene ends were 2 bases for V and 3 bases for J; bases not matched to a gene: 4. The CDR3 sequence is 14 residues long. The CDR3 region has the DNA TGTGCCAGCAGCGTTTCAACAGGGGACTATGGCTACACCTTC. Its translation is CASSVSTGDYGYTF.

This chain links TRBV6-4 with TRBJ2-3, with 11 bases fitting TRBD2. CDR1 MRHNA and CDR2 SNTAGT come from the germline V gene. CDR3 length: 15 residues. V trimming: 4 bases; J trimming: 2 bases; junction bases outside the gene matches: 2. The DNA of the CDR3 is TGTGCCAGCAGTGTAGCGGGGGGGGCCACAGATACGCAGTATTTT. This encodes CASSVAGGATDTQYF.

This rearrangement joins TRBV10-2 to TRBJ1-6, with 9 positions matching TRBD1. CDR3 size: 15 residues. Per the germline V gene, CDR1 is WSHSY and CDR2 is SAAADI. The junction had 9 bases not matched to a gene; V was cut back by 4 bases and J by 11 bases. The CDR3 region has the DNA TGCGCCAGCAGTGGGCTGACAGGGGGTATGGCACCCCTCCACTTT. It specifies CASSGLTGGMAPLHF.

This sequence joins TRBV9 and TRBJ2-1, with a possible D match to TRBD2 (5 bases). Deletions cut 3 bases from V and 10 bases from J, with 23 bases between. This CDR3 is built from 16 residues. Germline values: CDR1 SGDLS, CDR2 YYNGEE. CDR3 bases: TGTGCCAGCAGCGGTCAAAAATCCACTAGTCGCGCGGAGCAGTTCTTC. Translation: CASSGQKSTSRAEQFF.

This chain joins TRBV9 and TRBJ2-3, with D tentatively TRBD2 (6 bases). The CDR3 sequence is 15 residues long. CDR1 SGDLS and CDR2 YYNGEE come from the germline V gene. With 2 bases removed from V and 5 bases from J, the gap between germline ends came to 15 bases. The CDR3 protein is CASSVGAGLRDTQYF. The CDR3 region has the DNA TGTGCCAGCAGCGTTGGGGCGGGGCTGCGAGATACGCAGTATTTT. Together with reference TRBV9 and TRBJ2-3, the CDR3 gives the full variable domain: DSGVTQTPKHLITATGQRVTLRCSPRSGDLSVYWYQQSLDQGLQFLIQYYNGEERAKGNILERFSAQQFPDLHSELNLSSLELGDSALYFCASSVGAGLRDTQYFGPGTRLTVL.

V is TRBV20-1 and J is TRBJ1-1; TRBD1 might be the D (5 bases). Per germline, CDR1 DFQATT and CDR2 SNEGSKA (reference sequence). The CDR3 covers 14 residues. Trimming left V 3 bases short and J 0 bases short, with 11 bases between. CDR3 amino acids: CSASFAGMNTEAFF. The CDR3 region has the DNA TGCAGTGCTAGTTTCGCAGGGATGAACACTGAAGCTTTCTTT.

V gene TRBV7-2 combines with J gene TRBJ1-4, with D unclear. Germline-derived CDR1 and CDR2 are SGHTA and FQGNSA. V shed 1 base and J shed 0 bases, with 6 bases lying between them. The CDR3 runs to 15 residues. CDR3 DNA: TGTGCCAGCAGCTTAGTGGCAGCAACTAATGAAAAACTGTTTTTT. Translation gives CASSLVAATNEKLFF.

The rearrangement uses TRBV24-1 and TRBJ1-1; TRBD1 might be the D (5 bases). The CDR3 is made up of 15 amino acids. CDR1 is KGHDR, CDR2 SFDVKD, per germline. V lost 8 bases and J 1 base, leaving 16 bases between the germline ends. The CDR3 region has the DNA TGTGCCACCACCCCATGGGGCCCCCCGAACACTGAAGCTTTCTTT. Amino acid sequence: CATTPWGPPNTEAFF.

V gene TRBV24-1 combines with J gene TRBJ2-2, with 9 bases aligning to TRBD2. This CDR3 is 18 amino acids long. Looked up from germline, CDR1 is KGHDR and CDR2 is SFDVKD. The junction had 13 bases not matched to a gene; V was cut back by 5 bases and J by 4 bases. The DNA for the CDR3 is TGTGCCACCAGTGTGGGGGTAGGACTAGCGTCGGGCACCGGGGAGCTGTTTTTT. Translated, it gives CATSVGVGLASGTGELFF.

Comment on this clone: Other DNA sequences in the same sample also yield this CDR3. DNA for the CDR3: TGTGCCAGCAGCTTAGGAGGGACAACCCAAGAGACCCAGTACTTC. Its protein product is CASSLGGTTQETQYF. The rearrangement joins TRBV11-3 to TRBJ2-5; TRBD1 might be the D (6 bases). CDR3 length equals 15 residues. Trimming left V 1 base short and J 1 base short, with 10 bases between. CDR1 is SGHNT and CDR2 is YENEEA in the germline V gene.

The gene calls are TRBV6-5 and TRBJ2-7, with 13 bases aligning to TRBD2. J gave up 6 bases and V 6 bases, and 5 bases lay outside the gene matches. CDR3 length: 14 residues. Per the germline V gene, CDR1 is MNHEY and CDR2 is SVGAGI. The CDR3 here is CASSTGLAGAEQYF. DNA of the CDR3: TGTGCCAGCAGCACAGGACTAGCGGGAGCCGAGCAGTACTTC.

This clone was seen only once. V usage is TRBV24-1 and J usage is TRBJ2-5; 12 bases map to TRBD1. This CDR3 spans 19 amino acids. J lost 0 bases, V lost 2 bases, and 9 bases had no gene match. CDR1 and CDR2 from the germline V gene are KGHDR and SFDVKD. For the CDR3, the DNA is TGTGCCACCAGTGATTGGGACAGGGGGCTAAGGGCCGACCAAGAGACCCAGTACTTC. It specifies CATSDWDRGLRADQETQYF.

The chain uses TRBV5-3 and TRBJ2-7, with D unclear. TRBV5-3 counts as an open reading frame of uncertain function. CDR3 length: 11 residues. V was clipped by 7 bases and J by 2 bases, with 7 bases between them. The CDR3 is CARGPAYEQYF. The CDR3 DNA sequence: TGTGCCAGAGGCCCCGCCTACGAGCAGTACTTC.

The gene calls are TRBV29-1 and TRBJ2-7; a weak D match, TRBD2 (6 bases). The CDR3 spans 13 residues. V was shortened by 4 bases and J by 0 bases, with 10 bases between the two germline ends. CDR1 and CDR2 from the germline V gene are SQVTM and ANQGSEA. As DNA, the CDR3 is TGCAGCGTTGTAACGGACTACTCCTACGAGCAGTACTTC. It translates to CSVVTDYSYEQYF.

The chain recombines TRBV19 with TRBJ2-3; D unclear. Germline CDR1 reads LNHDA; CDR2 reads SQIVND (reference sequence). The length of the CDR3 is 15 residues. V lost 4 bases and J lost 2, with 13 bases in between. Here the CDR3 reads CASSTDTLFTDTQYF. CDR3 sequence (DNA): TGTGCCAGTAGTACTGACACCCTCTTCACAGATACGCAGTATTTT.

The J gene is TRBJ2-1, the V gene TRBV18; TRBD2 aligns across 11 bases. The germline gives CDR1 KGHSH, CDR2 LQKENI. This CDR3 contains 17 residues. The junction had 6 bases not matched to a gene; V was cut back by 3 bases and J by 2 bases. The CDR3 nucleotides are TGTGCCAGCTCACCCGTGGGACTAGCGGAAACCTACAATGAGCAGTTCTTC. It translates to CASSPVGLAETYNEQFF.

About this clone itself: One end of the junction varies from germline; a read error may be responsible. V and J are TRBV4-1 and TRBJ2-7, with a weak D call TRBD2 (6 bases). Germline lookup yields CDR1 MGHRA and CDR2 YSYEKL. This CDR3 spans 13 amino acids. The CDR3 reads CASSQDWASVVLF. The DNA of the CDR3 is TGCGCCAGCAGCCAAGATTGGGCTAGCGTGGTCCTCTTC.

This chain's CDR3 is CASSEGHPYGYTF. The CDR3 region has the DNA TGTGCCAGTAGTGAAGGACATCCTTATGGCTACACCTTC. V gene TRBV19 combines with J gene TRBJ1-2; a possible D gene is TRBD1 (5 bases). The germline gives CDR1 LNHDA, CDR2 SQIVND (reference sequence). The CDR3 has 13 residues. Trimming removed 5 bases at V and 5 bases at J, with 12 bases between.

This chain joins TRBV5-4 and TRBJ2-6; a weak D match, TRBD1 (6 bases). The V gene lost 3 bases and the J gene lost 2 bases, with 6 bases spanning the gap. Germline loops: CDR1 SGHNT, CDR2 YYREEE (reference sequence). The CDR3 is 14 residues long. The CDR3 region is CASSWTAGANVLTF. Written as DNA, the CDR3 is TGTGCCAGCAGCTGGACAGCTGGGGCCAACGTCCTGACTTTC.

CDR3 DNA: TGTGCCAGCAGTGAAGTACAGAGAAACTATGGCTACACCTTC. Protein sequence: CASSEVQRNYGYTF. V and J are TRBV6-1 and TRBJ1-2; no clear D gene. Between the trimmed V and J ends, which lost 1 base and 2 bases, there was a span of 8 bases. Per the germline V gene, CDR1 is MNHNS and CDR2 is SASEGT. CDR3 size: 14 residues.

CDR3 region: CASSESRGHNEQFF. In DNA, the CDR3 is TGTGCCAGCAGTGAAAGCAGGGGGCACAATGAGCAGTTCTTC. The chain is built from TRBV6-1 and TRBJ2-1; 8 bases line up with TRBD1. The CDR3 runs to 14 residues. V was pared by 2 bases and J by 5 bases, with 2 bases of the junction left unmatched. CDR1 and CDR2 from the germline V gene are MNHNS and SASEGT.

V and J are TRBV7-9 and TRBJ2-5, with 7 bases identical to TRBD1. The junction had 3 bases not matched to a gene; V was cut back by 4 bases and J by 4 bases. Germline assignment: CDR1 SEHNR and CDR2 FQNEAQ (reference sequence). CDR3 length equals 13 residues. CDR3: CASSYNRGETQYF. Here the CDR3 DNA reads TGTGCCAGCAGCTATAACAGGGGAGAGACCCAGTACTTC.

The chain combines TRBV5-6 with TRBJ2-3; 13 bases agree with TRBD2. This CDR3 is 18 amino acids long. Germline lookup yields CDR1 SGHDT and CDR2 YYEEEE. With 5 bases clipped from V and 2 bases from J, the junction kept 11 bases outside the gene matches. The CDR3 DNA reads TGTGCCAGCAGACGACTAGCGGGAGGCCCCTTCCCCACAGATACGCAGTATTTT. Translated, it gives CASRRLAGGPFPTDTQYF.

The chain joins TRBV5-4 to TRBJ2-2; 9 nucleotides agree with TRBD1. Germline CDR1 SGHNT, CDR2 YYREEE (reference sequence). This CDR3 comprises 15 residues. The trim removed 5 bases at V and 0 bases at J, leaving 2 bases unmatched. The CDR3 loop reads CASRYRGPNTGELFF. CDR3 bases: TGTGCCAGCAGGTACAGGGGGCCGAACACCGGGGAGCTGTTTTTT.

The rearrangement uses TRBV11-3 and TRBJ2-2; 8 nucleotides align to TRBD2. J was trimmed by 7 bases and V by 5 bases; bases with no gene match: 12. Germline V gene lookup returns CDR1 SGHNT and CDR2 YENEEA. The CDR3 runs 16 residues. The CDR3 here is CASSAVGGSGNGELFF. The CDR3 DNA follows: TGTGCCAGCAGCGCAGTCGGAGGTAGCGGGAACGGGGAGCTGTTTTTT.